This TCR beta chain came from a study of Ad26.COV2.S vaccination and SARS-CoV-2 variants. Study-wide results and caveats: CD8+ and CD4+ T cells specific for spike reportedly responded with substantial breadth after vaccination.

Remarks on this clone: Its cognate antigen is unknown.

Libraries were prepared by immunoSEQ multiplex PCR; TCRdb keeps only in-frame clonotypes and omits some of them. The repertoire has approximately 340,000 clones, roughly 81% of them found once; the top ten carry 2.5% to 3.5%. CDR3 size: 13 residues. CDR1 and CDR2 (germline): SGHTA, FQGNSA. Stated treatment: 15 to 20 received Ad26.COV2.S at low or high dose, single or two shots; roughly 5 received placebo; per-sample allocation not given. Samples analyzed were those drawn on day 63 after the first vaccine or placebo injection. The chain links TRBV7-2 to TRBJ2-1; the match to TRBD1 covers 9 bases. The sequencing used peripheral blood, collected in a trial of Ad26.COV2.S vaccine versus placebo. This TCR was sampled from a person aged 18-60 years who received the Ad26.COV2.S COVID-19 vaccine or a placebo. The CDR3 reads CALGDRANNEQFF. CDR3 bases: TGTGCTCTTGGGGACAGGGCAAACAATGAGCAGTTCTTC.